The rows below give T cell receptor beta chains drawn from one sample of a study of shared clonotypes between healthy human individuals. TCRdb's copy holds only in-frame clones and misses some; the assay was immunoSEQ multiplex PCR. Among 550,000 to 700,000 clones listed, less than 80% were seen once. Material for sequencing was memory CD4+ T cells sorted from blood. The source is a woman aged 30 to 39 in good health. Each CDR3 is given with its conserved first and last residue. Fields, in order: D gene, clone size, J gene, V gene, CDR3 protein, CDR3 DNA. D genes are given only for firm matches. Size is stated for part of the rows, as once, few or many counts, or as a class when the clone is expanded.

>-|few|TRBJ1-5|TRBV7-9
CASSSVGANQPQHF
TGTGCCAGCAGCTCGGTGGGTGCCAATCAGCCCCAGCATTTT
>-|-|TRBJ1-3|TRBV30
CAWGRGSGNTIYF
TGTGCCTGGGGGCGGGGATCTGGAAACACCATATATTTT
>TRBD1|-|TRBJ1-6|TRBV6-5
CASSVTGNSPLHF
TGTGCCAGCAGTGTGACAGGGAACTCACCCCTCCACTTT
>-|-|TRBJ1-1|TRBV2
CASSGTGDGNTEAFF
TGTGCCAGCAGCGGAACCGGGGACGGGAACACTGAAGCTTTCTTT
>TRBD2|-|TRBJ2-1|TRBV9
CASSTREGAYNEQFF
TGTGCCAGCAGCACCCGGGAGGGGGCCTACAATGAGCAGTTCTTC
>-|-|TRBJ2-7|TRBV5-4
CASSGTHSYEQYF
TGTGCCAGCAGCGGGACACACTCCTACGAGCAGTACTTC
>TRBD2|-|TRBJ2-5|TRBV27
CASRLAGVETQYF
TGTGCCAGCAGACTAGCGGGAGTAGAGACCCAGTACTTC
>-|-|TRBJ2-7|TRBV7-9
CASSLVGGYEQYF
TGTGCCAGCAGCTTAGTAGGGGGCTACGAGCAGTACTTC
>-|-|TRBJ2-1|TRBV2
CASSESSAGNEQFF
TGTGCCAGCAGTGAATCTAGCGCAGGCAATGAGCAGTTCTTC
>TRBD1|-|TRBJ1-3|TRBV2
CASGPTGGNTIYF
TGTGCCAGCGGACCGACAGGGGGAAACACCATATATTTT